A selection of T cell receptor beta chains follows, all from one sample in a study of T cell repertoires in cytomegalovirus infection. MiXCR, run by TCRdb on the reads, gives a single entry per CDR3 protein. Here the sample spans 300,000 to 400,000 distinct CDR3 sequences, around 29% being singletons. Which antigens these TCRs recognize remains unknown. Source: cultured PBMCs, taken from culture after CMV antigen stimulation. The receptors derive from a human donor in good health (CMV status not recorded). Some clones in this sample may be carry-over from other donors' samples. CDR3s include the opening cysteine and the closing phenylalanine or tryptophan. The order of the fields is clone size, V gene, J gene, D gene, CDR3 DNA, CDR3 protein. A D gene is named only where the DNA matches it firmly. Rows may omit the clone size; those that give it use once, few, many or a size class.

clone_size: .; v_call: TRBV7-2; j_call: TRBJ1-2; d_call: .; cdr3_nt: TGTGCCAGCAGCTTAGCCGACCGGGGGCAGCTAGATGGCTACACCTTC; cdr3_aa: CASSLADRGQLDGYTF
clone_size: .; v_call: TRBV3-1; j_call: TRBJ1-1; d_call: TRBD1; cdr3_nt: TGTGCCAGCAGCCAAGAGGGACAGGGGAGAAGGGCTTTCTTT; cdr3_aa: CASSQEGQGRRAFF
clone_size: .; v_call: TRBV7-9; j_call: TRBJ2-1; d_call: TRBD1; cdr3_nt: TGTGCCAGCAGCTTAGGGACAGGGCGGGTCAATGAGCAGTTCTTC; cdr3_aa: CASSLGTGRVNEQFF
clone_size: .; v_call: TRBV11-3; j_call: TRBJ2-1; d_call: .; cdr3_nt: TGTGCCAGCAGCTTAGCCCTTGGGGGGCGTGTTGAGCAGTTCTTC; cdr3_aa: CASSLALGGRVEQFF
clone_size: few; v_call: TRBV6-2/TRBV6-3; j_call: TRBJ2-7; d_call: .; cdr3_nt: TGTGCCAGCAGTTACGGAGGAGCCGGGAGCTCCTACGAGCAGTACTTC; cdr3_aa: CASSYGGAGSSYEQYF
clone_size: .; v_call: TRBV23-1; j_call: TRBJ2-7; d_call: TRBD1; cdr3_nt: TGCGCCATCCACCGGGACAGGGGACCCCCACCAGTCTACGAGCAGTACTTC; cdr3_aa: CAIHRDRGPPPVYEQYF
clone_size: many; v_call: TRBV11-2; j_call: TRBJ2-1; d_call: .; cdr3_nt: TGTGCCAGCAGCAAGAGCAGGGAGAGCGTTTACAATGAGCAGTTCTTC; cdr3_aa: CASSKSRESVYNEQFF
clone_size: .; v_call: TRBV20-1; j_call: TRBJ2-1; d_call: TRBD2; cdr3_nt: TGCAGTGCTAGCCGGTGGCTAGCGGGGGGGAGCTCCTACAATGAGCAGTTCTTC; cdr3_aa: CSASRWLAGGSSYNEQFF
clone_size: .; v_call: TRBV12-3/TRBV12-4; j_call: TRBJ1-1; d_call: .; cdr3_nt: TGTGCCAGCAGTGCCTCGACAGTCCAGAGTGAAGCTTTCTTT; cdr3_aa: CASSASTVQSEAFF
clone_size: .; v_call: TRBV29-1; j_call: TRBJ1-5; d_call: .; cdr3_nt: TGCAGCGTTGTCGAGTCCTCAGCCAGCAATCAGCCCCAGCATTTT; cdr3_aa: CSVVESSASNQPQHF
clone_size: .; v_call: TRBV7-2; j_call: TRBJ1-1; d_call: .; cdr3_nt: TGTGCCAGCAGCCCCGAGGCGGGGGCTACGAACACTGAAGCTTTCTTT; cdr3_aa: CASSPEAGATNTEAFF
clone_size: many; v_call: TRBV7-8; j_call: TRBJ2-1; d_call: .; cdr3_nt: TGTGCCAGCAGCGCCAGGCGGGGGCGGGACTACAATGAGCAGTTCTTC; cdr3_aa: CASSARRGRDYNEQFF
clone_size: few; v_call: TRBV19; j_call: TRBJ2-1; d_call: .; cdr3_nt: TGTGCCAGTAGTATTAGGCAGCGGCAGCCCCAAAACTTC; cdr3_aa: CASSIRQRQPQNF
clone_size: few; v_call: TRBV11-2; j_call: TRBJ2-7; d_call: .; cdr3_nt: TGTGCCAGCAGCCCAAGGGTGGCGGATAAGCAGTACTTC; cdr3_aa: CASSPRVADKQYF
clone_size: few; v_call: TRBV7-8; j_call: TRBJ1-1; d_call: .; cdr3_nt: TGTGCCAGCAGCCCACTCACAGGGCAGGGTGGCCTCTGGAACACTGAAGCTTTCTTT; cdr3_aa: CASSPLTGQGGLWNTEAFF
clone_size: few; v_call: TRBV27; j_call: TRBJ1-2; d_call: TRBD1; cdr3_nt: TGTGCCAGCAGTTTGGGAGGGACAGCGTATGGCTACACCTTC; cdr3_aa: CASSLGGTAYGYTF
clone_size: many; v_call: TRBV6-1; j_call: TRBJ1-6; d_call: .; cdr3_nt: TGTGCCAGCGGGCGGGGAAGCTCCTATAATTCACCCCTCCACTTT; cdr3_aa: CASGRGSSYNSPLHF
clone_size: many; v_call: TRBV28; j_call: TRBJ2-1; d_call: TRBD2; cdr3_nt: TGTGCCAGCAGTGCAAAGGGACTAGCGGGAGCCCGGGAGCAGTTCTTC; cdr3_aa: CASSAKGLAGAREQFF
clone_size: .; v_call: TRBV7-2; j_call: TRBJ2-1; d_call: .; cdr3_nt: TGTGCCAGCAGCTTAGCCCCGGGACCCCTGGCCGGGTTCTTC; cdr3_aa: CASSLAPGPLAGFF
clone_size: .; v_call: TRBV12-5; j_call: TRBJ1-2; d_call: TRBD1; cdr3_nt: TGTGCTAGTCTCACAGGGGGCAATGGCTACACCTTC; cdr3_aa: CASLTGGNGYTF
clone_size: .; v_call: TRBV12-3/TRBV12-4; j_call: TRBJ1-1; d_call: .; cdr3_nt: TGTGCCAGCAGTTCAGTGGGGGGGGCTCGGACTGAAGCTTTCTTT; cdr3_aa: CASSSVGGARTEAFF